Listed below are T cell receptor beta chains from one sample, sequenced in a study of T cell responses to AZD1222 COVID-19 vaccine. Method: immunoSEQ multiplex PCR; TCRdb's copy keeps in-frame clones and lacks some. In the table there are 75,000 to 80,000 clones, approximately 87% of which are singletons. The source was peripheral blood, collected 28 days after the second AZD1222 dose. These receptors all stem from an adult who received the AZD1222 COVID-19 vaccine. Each CDR3 is given with its conserved first and last residue. The order of the fields is D gene, V gene, J gene, clone size, CDR3 protein, CDR3 DNA. A D gene is named only where the DNA matches it firmly. The size field is filled for only some rows; it gives once, few, many or a size class.

D gene: TRBD2; V gene: TRBV3-1/TRBV3-2; J gene: TRBJ2-1; clone size: .; CDR3 protein: CASRQTSGDNEQFF; CDR3 DNA: TGTGCCAGCCGACAGACTAGCGGAGACAATGAGCAGTTCTTC
D gene: TRBD1; V gene: TRBV19; J gene: TRBJ1-2; clone size: .; CDR3 protein: CASSTGQGYGYTF; CDR3 DNA: TGTGCCAGTAGTACGGGACAGGGATATGGCTACACCTTC
D gene: .; V gene: TRBV30; J gene: TRBJ1-6; clone size: .; CDR3 protein: CAFSSQGNSPLHF; CDR3 DNA: TGTGCCTTCAGCTCGCAGGGTAATTCACCCCTCCACTTT
D gene: .; V gene: TRBV5-4; J gene: TRBJ2-3; clone size: .; CDR3 protein: CASSTPAPDTQYF; CDR3 DNA: TGTGCCAGCAGCACCCCTGCCCCAGATACGCAGTATTTT
D gene: .; V gene: TRBV6-5; J gene: TRBJ2-7; clone size: .; CDR3 protein: CASRTSGQPSYEQYF; CDR3 DNA: TGTGCCAGCAGGACCTCGGGACAACCCTCCTACGAGCAGTACTTC
D gene: .; V gene: TRBV18; J gene: TRBJ1-1; clone size: .; CDR3 protein: CASRSDMNTEAFF; CDR3 DNA: TGTGCCAGCCGCAGCGACATGAACACTGAAGCTTTCTTT
D gene: TRBD1; V gene: TRBV4-1; J gene: TRBJ2-5; clone size: .; CDR3 protein: CASSQEAVDSGQGKTQYF; CDR3 DNA: TGCGCCAGCAGCCAAGAGGCAGTCGACTCGGGACAGGGAAAGACCCAGTACTTC
D gene: TRBD1; V gene: TRBV28; J gene: TRBJ1-2; clone size: .; CDR3 protein: CASSLHVQGAYGYTF; CDR3 DNA: TGTGCCAGCAGTTTACACGTTCAGGGGGCCTATGGCTACACCTTC
D gene: .; V gene: TRBV18; J gene: TRBJ2-7; clone size: .; CDR3 protein: CASSPGDSQNYEQYF; CDR3 DNA: TGTGCCAGCTCACCTGGGGACTCCCAGAACTACGAGCAGTACTTC
D gene: .; V gene: TRBV6-4; J gene: TRBJ1-2; clone size: .; CDR3 protein: CASSDSSGVDTF; CDR3 DNA: TGTGCCAGCAGTGATTCGTCAGGGGTTGACACCTTC
D gene: TRBD2; V gene: TRBV5-4; J gene: TRBJ2-1; clone size: .; CDR3 protein: CASSSGGGRNNEQFF; CDR3 DNA: TGTGCCAGCAGCTCGGGGGGGGGCCGAAACAATGAGCAGTTCTTC
D gene: .; V gene: TRBV6-1; J gene: TRBJ1-5; clone size: .; CDR3 protein: CASSEPGSGIQPQHF; CDR3 DNA: TGTGCCAGCAGTGAACCGGGGTCGGGAATTCAGCCCCAGCATTTT
D gene: TRBD1; V gene: TRBV10-3; J gene: TRBJ2-2; clone size: once; CDR3 protein: CAISEGTGATGELFF; CDR3 DNA: TGTGCCATCAGTGAAGGGACAGGGGCGACCGGGGAGCTGTTTTTT
D gene: .; V gene: TRBV9; J gene: TRBJ1-3; clone size: .; CDR3 protein: CASSEWEGNTIYF; CDR3 DNA: TGTGCCAGCAGCGAATGGGAGGGAAACACCATATATTTT
D gene: .; V gene: TRBV19; J gene: TRBJ1-6; clone size: .; CDR3 protein: CASSTTGMSNSPLHF; CDR3 DNA: TGTGCCAGTAGTACAACAGGGATGAGTAATTCACCCCTCCACTTT
D gene: TRBD2; V gene: TRBV5-1; J gene: TRBJ2-1; clone size: .; CDR3 protein: CASSLAGAGDYNEQFF; CDR3 DNA: TGCGCCAGCAGCTTGGCCGGGGCGGGGGACTACAATGAGCAGTTCTTC
D gene: .; V gene: TRBV24-1; J gene: TRBJ1-1; clone size: once; CDR3 protein: CATSGGSGTEAFF; CDR3 DNA: TGTGCCACCAGTGGAGGGTCTGGCACTGAAGCTTTCTTT
D gene: TRBD1; V gene: TRBV19; J gene: TRBJ2-3; clone size: .; CDR3 protein: CASRDRGNTDTQYF; CDR3 DNA: TGTGCCAGTAGAGACAGGGGAAACACAGATACGCAGTATTTT
D gene: .; V gene: TRBV19; J gene: TRBJ2-4; clone size: once; CDR3 protein: CASSIDRHAKNIQYF; CDR3 DNA: TGTGCCAGTAGTATAGACCGCCATGCCAAAAACATTCAGTACTTC
D gene: .; V gene: TRBV6-2/TRBV6-3; J gene: TRBJ1-5; clone size: once; CDR3 protein: CASSYTTDQPQHF; CDR3 DNA: TGTGCCAGCAGTTATACGACAGATCAGCCCCAGCATTTT
D gene: .; V gene: TRBV6-5; J gene: TRBJ1-1; clone size: .; CDR3 protein: CASSLLPNTEAFF; CDR3 DNA: TGTGCCAGCAGTTTGCTCCCGAACACTGAAGCTTTCTTT
D gene: .; V gene: TRBV9; J gene: TRBJ1-3; clone size: .; CDR3 protein: CASSVASSGNTIYF; CDR3 DNA: TGTGCCAGCAGCGTAGCCAGCTCTGGAAACACCATATATTTT
D gene: .; V gene: TRBV28; J gene: TRBJ1-4; clone size: .; CDR3 protein: CASSFDNEKLFF; CDR3 DNA: TGTGCCAGCAGTTTTGATAATGAAAAACTGTTTTTT
D gene: .; V gene: TRBV11-2; J gene: TRBJ2-4; clone size: .; CDR3 protein: CASSYFQGLLKNIQYF; CDR3 DNA: TGTGCCAGCAGCTATTTCCAGGGACTTCTCAAAAACATTCAGTACTTC
D gene: .; V gene: TRBV5-1; J gene: TRBJ1-1; clone size: .; CDR3 protein: CASSFVGNTEAFF; CDR3 DNA: TGCGCCAGCAGCTTTGTGGGGAACACTGAAGCTTTCTTT
D gene: TRBD1; V gene: TRBV6-5; J gene: TRBJ1-4; clone size: .; CDR3 protein: CASRKGQELFF; CDR3 DNA: TGTGCCAGCAGAAAGGGACAGGAACTGTTTTTT
D gene: TRBD2; V gene: TRBV7-9; J gene: TRBJ2-7; clone size: once; CDR3 protein: CASSPEAGLTLEQYF; CDR3 DNA: TGTGCCAGCAGCCCTGAAGCGGGGCTAACCCTCGAGCAGTACTTC
D gene: TRBD1; V gene: TRBV9; J gene: TRBJ1-2; clone size: .; CDR3 protein: CASSAPGTGRKNYGYTF; CDR3 DNA: TGTGCCAGCAGCGCCCCCGGGACAGGGAGGAAAAACTATGGCTACACCTTC
D gene: .; V gene: TRBV2; J gene: TRBJ2-4; clone size: .; CDR3 protein: CASGYRIQYF; CDR3 DNA: TGTGCCAGCGGGTATAGGATACAGTACTTC
D gene: .; V gene: TRBV5-4; J gene: TRBJ2-6; clone size: .; CDR3 protein: CASSRELDRTGANVLTF; CDR3 DNA: TGTGCCAGCAGCCGGGAGCTGGACAGGACTGGGGCCAACGTCCTGACTTTC
D gene: .; V gene: TRBV3-1/TRBV3-2; J gene: TRBJ1-1; clone size: few; CDR3 protein: CASSQLDRSEAFF; CDR3 DNA: TGTGCCAGCAGCCAACTAGACCGTAGTGAAGCTTTCTTT
D gene: .; V gene: TRBV7-3; J gene: TRBJ1-6; clone size: .; CDR3 protein: CASSLTPGAVNSPLHF; CDR3 DNA: TGTGCCAGCAGCTTAACCCCGGGTGCGGTCAATTCACCCCTCCACTTT
D gene: TRBD1; V gene: TRBV14; J gene: TRBJ1-2; clone size: .; CDR3 protein: CASSQAAQGVGGYTF; CDR3 DNA: TGTGCCAGCAGCCAAGCGGCACAGGGGGTTGGTGGCTACACCTTC
D gene: .; V gene: TRBV7-2; J gene: TRBJ1-1; clone size: .; CDR3 protein: CASSWTENTEAFF; CDR3 DNA: TGTGCCAGCAGCTGGACAGAGAACACTGAAGCTTTCTTT
D gene: .; V gene: TRBV7-5; J gene: TRBJ1-6; clone size: .; CDR3 protein: CVRSYKQGPSSYNSPLHF; CDR3 DNA: TGTGTCAGAAGCTACAAACAGGGCCCCAGCTCCTATAATTCACCCCTCCACTTT